The 18 T cell receptor beta chains below all came from one sample that was sequenced in a study of OX40 agonist ivuxolimab in advanced cancers. Clones were read by immunoSEQ multiplex PCR, and TCRdb kept only the in-frame ones, dropping some. Of tens of thousands of clones listed, over 60% are singletons. This material consisted of CD4+ or CD8+ T cells sorted from blood, taken in a trial of the OX40 agonist ivuxolimab. These receptors were collected from an adult with an advanced solid tumor such as melanoma, head and neck, liver or kidney cancer.

The rearrangement links TRBV2 to TRBJ1-4, with D possibly matching TRBD1 (5 bases). Germline values: CDR1 SNHLY, CDR2 FYNNEI. The CDR3 is 14 amino acids. Trimming shortened V by 4 bases and J by 8 bases, and 14 bases separated the two germline ends. The CDR3 DNA reads TGTGCCAGCAGTGTAAGGCAGGGTGGAGAAAAACTGTTTTTT. This translates into CASSVRQGGEKLFF.

The rearrangement uses TRBV19 and TRBJ1-4, with D perhaps matching TRBD1 (6 bases). CDR3 length: 16 amino acids. Deletions cut 6 bases from V and 7 bases from J, with 21 bases between. Germline assignment: CDR1 LNHDA and CDR2 SQIVND (reference sequence). DNA for the CDR3: TGTGCCAGTAGCCCGACCGTGGGGGGCGTAAGTGAAAAACTGTTTTTT. Protein product: CASSPTVGGVSEKLFF. The whole variable domain, remainder taken from reference TRBV19 and TRBJ1-4, is DGGITQSPKYLFRKEGQNVTLSCEQNLNHDAMYWYRQDPGQGLRLIYYSQIVNDFQKGDIAEGYSVSREKKESFPLTVTSAQKNPTAFYLCASSPTVGGVSEKLFFGSGTQLSVL.

The chain joins TRBV2 to TRBJ2-7; possibly TRBD1 for D (6 bases). The CDR3 is made up of 13 amino acids. Germline V gene data show CDR1 as SNHLY and CDR2 as FYNNEI. Trimming left V 3 bases short and J 4 bases short, with 10 bases between. DNA of the CDR3: TGTGCCAGCAGTGATGGACAGACTTACGAGCAGTACTTC. Translation gives CASSDGQTYEQYF.

This clone was detected once. The chain links TRBV19 to TRBJ2-7, with a weak D call TRBD1 (5 bases). V was pared by 3 bases and J by 2 bases, with 8 bases between. The germline CDR1 and CDR2 sequences are LNHDA and SQIVND (reference sequence). The CDR3 loop spans 13 amino acids. CDR3 DNA: TGTGCCAGTAGTATTTGGGGCCCCTACGAGCAGTACTTC. It yields the protein CASSIWGPYEQYF.

This clone came up a few times. This chain joins TRBV7-2 and TRBJ1-1; TRBD1 matches at 9 bases. V dropped 8 bases and J dropped 6; count of bases not matched to a gene: 7. The CDR3 spans 13 residues. Germline CDR1 reads SGHTA; CDR2 reads FQGNSA. The CDR3 coding sequence is TGTGCCAGCCTACCGACAGGGGGATCTGAAGCTTTCTTT. The encoded protein is CASLPTGGSEAFF.

This chain joins TRBV29-1 and TRBJ2-1; 8 bases match TRBD1. Germline V lookup: CDR1 SQVTM, CDR2 ANQGSEA. The ends lost 7 bases at V and 2 bases at J; junction bases unmatched: 7. The CDR3 has 14 residues. CDR3 region: CSALTGDAYNEQFF. CDR3 sequence (DNA): TGCAGCGCCCTGACAGGGGACGCCTACAATGAGCAGTTCTTC.

The genes are TRBV5-4 and TRBJ1-2, with 8 bases fitting TRBD1. CDR3 length: 13 residues. Germline V lookup: CDR1 SGHNT, CDR2 YYREEE (reference sequence). Trimming cost V 3 bases and J 8 bases; bases outside gene matches: 6. CDR3 nucleotide sequence: TGTGCCAGCAGCTCTCAGACAGGGGCGGGCTACACCTTC. Its protein product is CASSSQTGAGYTF. Drawing the rest from reference TRBV5-4 and TRBJ1-2, the complete variable domain is ETGVTQSPTHLIKTRGQQVTLRCSSQSGHNTVSWYQQALGQGPQFIFQYYREEENGRGNFPPRFSGLQFPNYSSELNVNALELDDSALYLCASSSQTGAGYTFGSGTRLTVV.

The rearrangement uses TRBV7-7 and TRBJ2-7; 8 bases align to TRBD1. Germline values: CDR1 SSHAT, CDR2 FNYEAQ (reference sequence). The CDR3 has 17 residues. J lost 3 bases, V lost 1 base, and 11 bases had no gene match. CDR3 sequence reads: CASSLGPRGHCLYEQYV. The DNA for the CDR3 is TGTGCCAGCAGCTTAGGTCCCAGGGGGCATTGCCTCTACGAGCAGTACGTC.

This clone was observed a handful of times. The chain has TRBV18 and TRBJ1-6, with D possibly TRBD1 on 5 matching bases. V was clipped by 5 bases and J by 5 bases, with 10 bases between them. The CDR3 length is 14 residues. CDR1 and CDR2 from the germline V gene are KGHSH and LQKENI. The CDR3 sequence: CASSAQTDNSPLHF. The CDR3 DNA reads TGTGCCAGCTCAGCGCAGACAGATAATTCACCCCTCCACTTT.

This rearrangement joins TRBV7-2 to TRBJ1-1; D uncertain. Germline assignment: CDR1 SGHTA and CDR2 FQGNSA. V dropped 5 bases and J dropped 1 base, with 8 bases sitting between them. The CDR3 covers 13 residues. The CDR3 loop is CASSQTSNTEAFF. CDR3 nucleotides: TGTGCCAGCAGCCAAACCTCGAACACTGAAGCTTTCTTT.

Here the CDR3 DNA reads TGTGCCAGTAGTGTCGGGGGGAGGATTCACACTGAAGCTTTCTTT. Translation gives CASSVGGRIHTEAFF. The rearrangement joins TRBV19 to TRBJ1-1; possibly TRBD1 for D (5 bases). Germline CDR1 reads LNHDA; CDR2 reads SQIVND (reference sequence). The CDR3 extends over 15 amino acids. V was cut by 5 bases and J by 3 bases, with 16 bases left in between.

V gene TRBV5-4 combines with J gene TRBJ1-6, with 7 nucleotides matching TRBD1. The CDR3 loop spans 14 amino acids. CDR1 is SGHNT and CDR2 is YYREEE in the germline V gene (reference sequence). V was pared by 4 bases and J by 9 bases, with 7 bases of the junction left unmatched. The CDR3 DNA is TGTGCCAGCAGCAACGACAGGGTCGGTTCACCCCTCCACTTT. It specifies CASSNDRVGSPLHF.

V usage is TRBV4-2 and J usage is TRBJ1-1; 10 bases are shared with TRBD1. Trimming at V came to 5 bases and at J to 3 bases, leaving 6 bases not matched to a gene. This CDR3 has 15 residues. Germline V gives CDR1 LGHNA, CDR2 YNFKEQ. DNA of the CDR3: TGTGCCAGCAGCATAATGACAGGGGGCCACACTGAAGCTTTCTTT. Translating it yields CASSIMTGGHTEAFF.

The rearrangement joins TRBV6-1 to TRBJ2-1; D is ambiguous. Trimming took 4 bases from V and 7 from J, leaving 8 bases between them. The CDR3 is made up of 12 amino acids. Germline CDR1 is MNHNS and CDR2 is SASEGT. The CDR3 coding sequence is TGTGCCAGCAGTGTGATGCGTAATGAGCAGTTCTTC. Translating gives CASSVMRNEQFF.

The chain joins TRBV5-4 to TRBJ1-2, with a tentative D call TRBD1 (6 bases). In germline, CDR1 is SGHNT, CDR2 YYREEE (reference sequence). CDR3 length: 15 amino acids. V lost 3 bases and J 8 bases, leaving 20 bases between the germline ends. CDR3 nucleotide sequence: TGTGCCAGCAGCTCCACGGGTATACAGGGTCGAGGCTACACCTTC. The encoded protein is CASSSTGIQGRGYTF.

J is TRBJ2-3 and V is TRBV14; 10 positions match TRBD2. J lost 5 bases, V lost 4 bases, and 6 bases had no gene match. Germline CDR1 SGHDN, CDR2 FVKESK. This CDR3 is 15 amino acids long. Here the CDR3 reads CASSPTGLAVDTQYF. In nucleotides, the CDR3 is TGTGCCAGCAGCCCGACAGGACTAGCGGTAGATACGCAGTATTTT.

The rearrangement joins TRBV10-3 to TRBJ1-2; D gene uncertain. The ends were cut back, 8 bases at V and 1 base at J, with 8 bases in the middle. The CDR3 extends over 12 amino acids. The germline V gene encodes CDR1 ENHRY and CDR2 SYGVKD. CDR3 sequence: CAISGDNYGYTF. The DNA of the CDR3 is TGTGCCATCTCTGGGGATAACTATGGCTACACCTTC.

The chain is built from TRBV5-8 and TRBJ1-2; D is possibly TRBD1 (5 bases). Germline values: CDR1 SGHTS, CDR2 YDEGEE. Trimming shortened V by 0 bases and J by 8 bases, and 8 bases separated the two germline ends. This CDR3 has 12 residues. The CDR3 protein is CASSLVGGGYTF. Here the CDR3 DNA reads TGTGCCAGCAGCTTGGTTGGGGGAGGCTACACCTTC. The full variable domain, its missing parts supplied by reference TRBV5-8 and TRBJ1-2, is EAGVTQSPTHLIKTRGQQATLRCSPISGHTSVYWYQQALGLGLQFLLWYDEGEERNRGNFPPRFSGRQFPNYSSELNVNALELEDSALYLCASSLVGGGYTFGSGTRLTVV.